These 10 T cell receptor beta chains were sequenced from one sample in a study of cytomegalovirus exposure and HLA in healthy donors. PCR employed 60 Vbeta and 13 Jbeta primers. Profiled with immunoSEQ multiplex PCR; TCRdb holds only in-frame clones, not every one. The table shows roughly 87,000 clones, with less than 85% occurring only once. Sequencing was performed on PBMCs. The source of these receptors is a man in his sixties in good health and CMV-seronegative.

The chain combines TRBV9 with TRBJ2-1; a weak D match, TRBD2 (6 bases). The length of the CDR3 is 16 residues. Trimming cost V 4 bases and J 2 bases, with 16 bases left between them. Germline CDR1 and CDR2: SGDLS and YYNGEE. The CDR3 bases are TGTGCCAGCAGCCCGGGAGCAAGGCTCACCTACAATGAGCAGTTCTTC. This encodes CASSPGARLTYNEQFF. The entire variable domain, with the rest obtained from reference TRBV9 and TRBJ2-1, is as follows: DSGVTQTPKHLITATGQRVTLRCSPRSGDLSVYWYQQSLDQGLQFLIQYYNGEERAKGNILERFSAQQFPDLHSELNLSSLELGDSALYFCASSPGARLTYNEQFFGPGTRLTVL.

This sequence joins TRBV9 and TRBJ1-5; 11 bases are shared with TRBD1. This CDR3 spans 18 amino acids. Germline V CDR1 and CDR2: SGDLS, YYNGEE. V lost 4 bases and J lost 5; bases outside the gene matches: 14. This CDR3 reads CASSPQDRGRLLDQPQHF. The DNA for the CDR3 is TGTGCCAGCAGCCCCCAGGACAGGGGGCGCCTTTTGGATCAGCCCCAGCATTTT.

The chain joins TRBV5-1 to TRBJ2-3, with a possible D match to TRBD1 (5 bases). The V end was cut by 0 bases, the J end by 14 bases, with 19 bases between. CDR3 length: 14 amino acids. In germline, CDR1 is SGHRS, CDR2 YFSETQ. The CDR3, as DNA: TGCGCCAGCAGCTTGGAATCCCACGCTGGGCAGGGGTATTTT. The encoded protein is CASSLESHAGQGYF.

This rearrangement joins TRBV18 to TRBJ2-1, with D maybe TRBD1 (5 bases). V was shortened by 4 bases and J by 13 bases, with 23 bases between the two germline ends. CDR1 is KGHSH, CDR2 LQKENI, per germline. The CDR3 has 15 residues. CDR3 loop: CASSLPGVRGSRQFF. The CDR3 region has the DNA TGTGCCAGCTCACTCCCGGGTGTTAGGGGTAGCCGCCAGTTCTTC.

This clone was counted between two and nine times. This chain uses TRBV4-1 with TRBJ2-7; a weak D match, TRBD2 (6 bases). The V end was cut by 3 bases, the J end by 5 bases, with 11 bases between. The length of the CDR3 is 13 residues. Germline-derived CDR1 and CDR2 are MGHRA and YSYEKL. The CDR3 protein is CASSHSRGNEQYF. The CDR3 nucleotides are TGCGCCAGCAGCCATAGTCGGGGGAACGAGCAGTACTTC.

This clone was counted a single time. The chain links TRBV11-2 to TRBJ2-7, with D possibly being TRBD1 (6 bases). Trimming removed 2 bases at V and 3 bases at J, with 14 bases between. The CDR3 runs to 15 residues. Germline V gene sequence: CDR1 SGHAT, CDR2 FQNNGV. CDR3 in amino acids: CASSLLMDRNYEQYF. CDR3 coding DNA: TGTGCCAGCAGCTTACTCATGGACAGAAACTACGAGCAGTACTTC.

This clone was counted between two and nine times. The chain links TRBV5-6 to TRBJ1-2, with TRBD1 matching over 9 bases. Germline V gene sequence: CDR1 SGHDT, CDR2 YYEEEE. The CDR3 loop spans 14 amino acids. The trim removed 4 bases at V and 7 bases at J, leaving 8 bases unmatched. The CDR3 bases are TGTGCCAGCAGCATCTTACAGGGGGCGGTTGGCTACACCTTC. This gives the protein CASSILQGAVGYTF.

V gene TRBV10-3 combines with J gene TRBJ1-2, with 8 positions matching TRBD1. The trim removed 2 bases at V and 3 bases at J, leaving 5 bases unmatched. The CDR3 has 15 amino acids. Germline lookup yields CDR1 ENHRY and CDR2 SYGVKD. Written as DNA, the CDR3 is TGTGCCATCAGTGAGGGACAGGGTGATTACTATGGCTACACCTTC. Protein: CAISEGQGDYYGYTF.

The chain links TRBV7-9 to TRBJ2-7, with no clear D. The CDR3 extends over 11 amino acids. Germline V gives CDR1 SEHNR, CDR2 FQNEAQ (reference sequence). V lost 4 bases, J lost 2 bases, and 3 bases lay in between. DNA of the CDR3: TGTGCCAGCAGCTCTACCTACGAGCAGTACTTC. It specifies CASSSTYEQYF. The complete variable domain, with remaining parts taken from reference TRBV7-9 and TRBJ2-7, reads DTGVSQNPRHKITKRGQNVTFRCDPISEHNRLYWYRQTLGQGPEFLTYFQNEAQLEKSRLLSDRFSAERPKGSFSTLEIQRTEQGDSAMYLCASSSTYEQYFGPGTRLTVT.

V and J are TRBV27 and TRBJ1-1; 9 bases are a match to TRBD1. CDR3 length: 16 amino acids. Trimming took 2 bases from V and 4 from J; bases not matched to a gene: 8. Per the germline V gene, CDR1 is MNHEY and CDR2 is SMNVEV (reference sequence). CDR3 bases: TGTGCCAGCAGTTTAGGGCCAATACAGGGGGCCACTGAAGCTTTCTTT. This sequence encodes CASSLGPIQGATEAFF.